The source of this T cell receptor (beta chain) is a study of blood T cell repertoires in COVID-19. As for the study in general: Researchers got acute and convalescent COVID-19 samples from the United States, Italy and Spain. From T cells, B-cell-depleted T cells, or PBMCs came the material, which was cDNA or gDNA.

Original handling: Amplification from reference gene primers served as the basis for estimated nucleated cell counts. Data came from immunoSEQ multiplex PCR; TCRdb stores just in-frame clones and leaves some out. V, J and clone size are those of that table, while D and trimming were read from the DNA. The table records under 350,000 clones, roughly 85% of them present only once. Trimming stripped 3 bases from V and 4 bases from J, with 16 bases between. Germline V gives CDR1 LGHDT, CDR2 YNNKEL (reference sequence). The CDR3 sequence is 16 residues long. Ages ranged from about 18 to 89 years, with residence in about two dozen US areas.

What was sequenced was PBMCs or T cells enriched from blood (not recorded which). The V call is TRBV3-1 (or the pseudogene TRBV3-2), the J call TRBJ2-1, with D perhaps TRBD2 (5 bases). The receptor was isolated from a woman aged 40 to 55 with acute COVID-19. CDR3 protein: CASSQTQDLRYNEQFF. The CDR3 DNA reads as TGTGCCAGCAGCCAGACCCAGGACTTACGGTACAATGAGCAGTTCTTC.